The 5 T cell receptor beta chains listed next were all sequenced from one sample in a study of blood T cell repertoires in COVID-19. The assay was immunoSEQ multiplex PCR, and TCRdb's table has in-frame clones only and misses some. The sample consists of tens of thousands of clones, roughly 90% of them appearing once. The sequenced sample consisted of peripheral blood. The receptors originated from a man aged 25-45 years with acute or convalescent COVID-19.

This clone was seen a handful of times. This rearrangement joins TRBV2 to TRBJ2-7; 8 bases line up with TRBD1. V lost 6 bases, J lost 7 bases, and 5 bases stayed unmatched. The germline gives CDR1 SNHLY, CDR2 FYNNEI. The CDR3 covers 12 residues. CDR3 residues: CASSRTGLEQYV. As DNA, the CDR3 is TGTGCCAGCAGCCGGACAGGGCTTGAGCAGTACGTC.

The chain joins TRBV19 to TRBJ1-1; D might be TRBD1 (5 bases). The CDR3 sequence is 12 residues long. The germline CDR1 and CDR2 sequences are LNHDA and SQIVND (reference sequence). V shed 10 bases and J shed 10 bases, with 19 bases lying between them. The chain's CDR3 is CATHSQGGGAFF. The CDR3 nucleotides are TGTGCCACTCATAGCCAGGGTGGTGGAGCTTTCTTT. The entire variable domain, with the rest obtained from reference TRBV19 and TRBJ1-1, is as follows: DGGITQSPKYLFRKEGQNVTLSCEQNLNHDAMYWYRQDPGQGLRLIYYSQIVNDFQKGDIAEGYSVSREKKESFPLTVTSAQKNPTAFYLCATHSQGGGAFFGQGTRLTVV.

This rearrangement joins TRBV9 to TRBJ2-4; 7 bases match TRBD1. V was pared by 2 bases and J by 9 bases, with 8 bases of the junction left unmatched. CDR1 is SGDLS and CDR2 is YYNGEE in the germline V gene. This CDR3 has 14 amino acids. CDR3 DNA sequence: TGTGCCAGCAGCGTTACAGGGGATGGAGGCATTCAGTACTTC. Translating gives CASSVTGDGGIQYF.

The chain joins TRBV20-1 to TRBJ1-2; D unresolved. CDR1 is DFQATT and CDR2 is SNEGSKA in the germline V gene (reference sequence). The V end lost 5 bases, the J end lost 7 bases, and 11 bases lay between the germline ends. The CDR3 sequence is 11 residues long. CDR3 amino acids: CSAYLSSGYTF. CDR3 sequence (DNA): TGCAGTGCTTATTTGAGTAGTGGCTACACCTTC.

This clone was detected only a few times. CDR3 sequence reads: CASLQISGNTIYF. As DNA, the CDR3 is TGTGCCAGCTTACAAATCTCTGGAAACACCATATATTTT. The J gene is TRBJ1-3, the V gene TRBV7-9; unclear D gene. Germline V CDR1 and CDR2: SEHNR, FQNEAQ (reference sequence). V dropped 8 bases and J dropped 0 bases, with 8 bases sitting between them. The CDR3 is 13 amino acids.